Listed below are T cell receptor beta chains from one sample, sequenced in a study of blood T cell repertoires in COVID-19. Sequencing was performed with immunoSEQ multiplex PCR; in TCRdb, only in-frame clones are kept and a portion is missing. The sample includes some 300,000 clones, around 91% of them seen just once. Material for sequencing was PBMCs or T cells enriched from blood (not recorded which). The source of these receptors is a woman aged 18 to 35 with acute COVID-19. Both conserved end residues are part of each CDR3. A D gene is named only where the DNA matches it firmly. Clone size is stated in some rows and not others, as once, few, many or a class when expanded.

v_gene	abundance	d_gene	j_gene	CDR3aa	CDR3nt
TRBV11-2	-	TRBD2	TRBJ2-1	CASSSRPGLAVNNEQFF	TGTGCCAGCAGCTCACGCCCGGGACTAGCGGTTAACAATGAGCAGTTCTTC
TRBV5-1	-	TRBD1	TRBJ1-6	CASSLEGDSPSSYNSPLHF	TGCGCCAGCAGCTTGGAAGGGGACAGCCCTAGCTCCTATAATTCACCCCTCCACTTT
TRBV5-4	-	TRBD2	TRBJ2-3	CASSLGASGGTDTQYF	TGTGCCAGCAGCTTGGGAGCTAGCGGGGGCACAGATACGCAGTATTTT
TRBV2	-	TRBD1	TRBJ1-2	CASSRQGMDYGYTF	TGTGCCAGCTCTAGACAGGGAATGGACTATGGCTACACCTTC
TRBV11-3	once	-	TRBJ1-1	CASSFQGRTEAFF	TGTGCCAGCAGCTTCCAGGGTCGGACTGAAGCTTTCTTT
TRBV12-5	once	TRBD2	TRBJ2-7	CASGEGGSHEQYF	TGTGCTAGTGGTGAGGGCGGGAGTCACGAGCAGTACTTC
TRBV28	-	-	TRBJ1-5	CASSPGQANQPQHF	TGTGCCAGCAGTCCCGGACAAGCCAATCAGCCCCAGCATTTT
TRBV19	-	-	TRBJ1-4	CASSIEATGEKLFF	TGTGCCAGTAGTATAGAAGCGACAGGAGAAAAACTGTTTTTT
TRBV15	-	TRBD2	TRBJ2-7	CATSRSLAGLTNEQYF	TGTGCCACCAGCCGGTCTCTAGCGGGCCTCACGAACGAGCAGTACTTC
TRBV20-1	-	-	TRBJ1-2	CSARTGGGYTF	TGCAGTGCTAGGACGGGGGGCGGCTACACCTTC
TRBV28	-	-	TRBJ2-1	CATRGYNEQFF	TGTGCCACAAGGGGTTACAATGAGCAGTTCTTC
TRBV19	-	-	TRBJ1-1	CASSRDLPNTEAFF	TGTGCCAGTAGTAGGGACTTACCGAACACTGAAGCTTTCTTT
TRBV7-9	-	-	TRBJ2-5	CASSAGTGTQETQYF	TGTGCCAGCAGCGCTGGGACCGGGACACAAGAGACCCAGTACTTC
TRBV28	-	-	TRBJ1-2	CASSLAGYGYTF	TGTGCCAGCAGTTTAGCCGGCTATGGCTACACCTTC